A selection of T cell receptor beta chains follows, all from one sample in a study of blood T cell repertoires in COVID-19. TCRdb's copy holds only in-frame clones and misses some; the assay was immunoSEQ multiplex PCR. The sample yields some 140,000 clones, about 81% seen once. Sequences were obtained from PBMCs or T cells enriched from blood (not recorded which). The receptor set was obtained from a man between 35 and 55 years old with acute COVID-19. Both conserved end residues are part of each CDR3. D genes are given only for firm matches. Part of the rows lack a size; the others show once, few, many or a class for expanded clones.

V: TRBV19
size: -
J: TRBJ1-1
D: -
CDR3: CASSQTGQNTEAFF
DNA: TGTGCCAGTAGTCAGACCGGACAGAACACTGAAGCTTTCTTT

V: TRBV6-5
size: -
J: TRBJ2-7
D: TRBD1
CDR3: CASSYEGTGAYEQYF
DNA: TGTGCCAGCAGTTACGAGGGGACAGGGGCTTACGAGCAGTACTTC

V: TRBV28
size: once
J: TRBJ2-4
D: TRBD1
CDR3: CASSLLGTGVSLAKNIQYF
DNA: TGTGCCAGCAGTTTATTAGGGACAGGGGTCTCTCTAGCCAAAAACATTCAGTACTTC

V: TRBV27
size: -
J: TRBJ1-6
D: TRBD1
CDR3: CASRSDTGTVGSPLHF
DNA: TGTGCCAGCAGGTCGGATACCGGGACAGTCGGATCACCCCTCCACTTT

V: TRBV3-1/TRBV3-2
size: -
J: TRBJ2-1
D: TRBD2
CDR3: CASSRLAGTYNEQFF
DNA: TGTGCCAGCAGCCGATTAGCGGGTACTTACAATGAGCAGTTCTTC

V: TRBV24-1
size: -
J: TRBJ2-3
D: -
CDR3: CATSDAGSSTDTQYF
DNA: TGTGCCACCAGTGACGCGGGATCTAGCACAGATACGCAGTATTTT

V: TRBV5-1
size: -
J: TRBJ2-1
D: TRBD2
CDR3: CASSLAGLAGASYNEQFF
DNA: TGCGCCAGCAGCTTGGCCGGACTAGCGGGGGCCTCCTACAATGAGCAGTTCTTC

V: TRBV27
size: -
J: TRBJ2-7
D: TRBD2
CDR3: CASSTAEGLALEQYF
DNA: TGTGCCAGCAGCACCGCAGAGGGACTAGCCCTCGAGCAGTACTTC

V: TRBV7-3
size: -
J: TRBJ1-6
D: -
CDR3: CASSIKRDSPLHF
DNA: TGTGCCAGCAGCATCAAAAGAGATTCACCCCTCCACTTT

V: TRBV21-1
size: -
J: TRBJ2-1
D: -
CDR3: CASSKQRFKQFF
DNA: TGTGCCAGCAGCAAACAGCGTTTTAAGCAGTTCTTC

V: TRBV3-1/TRBV3-2
size: -
J: TRBJ1-1
D: TRBD1
CDR3: CASSQPGQGADEAFF
DNA: TGTGCCAGCAGCCAACCCGGACAGGGGGCCGATGAAGCTTTCTTT

V: TRBV28
size: -
J: TRBJ2-4
D: -
CDR3: CASSLVADDPIQYF
DNA: TGTGCCAGCAGTTTGGTAGCGGATGACCCGATTCAGTACTTC

V: TRBV7-2
size: -
J: TRBJ1-6
D: -
CDR3: CASSLGADRILLNSPLHF
DNA: TGTGCCAGCAGCTTAGGAGCGGACAGAATTTTACTTAATTCACCCCTCCACTTT

V: TRBV24-1
size: -
J: TRBJ1-3
D: -
CDR3: CATSFSAGKTGNTIYF
DNA: TGTGCCACCAGTTTTTCCGCAGGGAAGACTGGAAACACCATATATTTT

V: TRBV19
size: -
J: TRBJ2-7
D: TRBD2
CDR3: CASSIVLTSGSYEQYF
DNA: TGTGCCAGTAGTATAGTACTTACTAGCGGGAGTTACGAGCAGTACTTC

V: TRBV7-9
size: few
J: TRBJ2-7
D: TRBD1
CDR3: CASSPTGTGVYEQYF
DNA: TGTGCCAGCAGCCCAACCGGGACAGGGGTTTACGAGCAGTACTTC

V: TRBV9
size: once
J: TRBJ1-6
D: -
CDR3: CASSVGGGNNSPLHF
DNA: TGTGCCAGCAGCGTCGGGGGAGGGAACAATTCACCCCTCCACTTT

V: TRBV6-5
size: -
J: TRBJ2-7
D: TRBD1
CDR3: CASSYGTGGREQYF
DNA: TGTGCCAGCAGTTACGGGACAGGGGGCAGGGAGCAGTACTTC

V: TRBV2
size: -
J: TRBJ2-2
D: -
CDR3: CASQRQGDGGELFF
DNA: TGTGCCAGCCAGAGGCAGGGTGATGGCGGGGAGCTGTTTTTT

V: TRBV7-2
size: once
J: TRBJ2-1
D: -
CDR3: CASSPGLDNEQFF
DNA: TGTGCCAGCAGCCCAGGACTGGACAATGAGCAGTTCTTC

V: TRBV19
size: -
J: TRBJ2-6
D: TRBD1
CDR3: CASSIDRTGGAGANVLTF
DNA: TGTGCCAGTAGTATAGATCGAACAGGGGGCGCTGGGGCCAACGTCCTGACTTTC

V: TRBV7-9
size: once
J: TRBJ2-3
D: TRBD2
CDR3: CASSLVGGGAFQADTQYF
DNA: TGTGCCAGCAGCTTAGTGGGCGGGGGGGCATTTCAAGCAGATACGCAGTATTTT

V: TRBV27
size: -
J: TRBJ2-2
D: -
CDR3: CASSLSTGNTGELFF
DNA: TGTGCCAGCAGTCTTTCGACGGGGAACACCGGGGAGCTGTTTTTT

V: TRBV27
size: -
J: TRBJ1-4
D: TRBD1
CDR3: CASSLSQGAWEKLFF
DNA: TGTGCCAGCAGTTTAAGCCAGGGGGCATGGGAAAAACTGTTTTTT

V: TRBV11-2
size: -
J: TRBJ2-7
D: -
CDR3: CASSLGAYEQYF
DNA: TGTGCCAGCAGCTTAGGCGCCTACGAGCAGTACTTC

V: TRBV19
size: -
J: TRBJ1-2
D: TRBD1
CDR3: CASSNKTGGPYGYTF
DNA: TGTGCCAGTAGTAACAAGACAGGGGGGCCCTATGGCTACACCTTC

V: TRBV2
size: -
J: TRBJ2-1
D: TRBD1
CDR3: CASSRDRAGEQFF
DNA: TGTGCCAGCAGTAGGGACAGGGCAGGTGAGCAGTTCTTC

V: TRBV3-1/TRBV3-2
size: few
J: TRBJ2-2
D: -
CDR3: CASSPAGAGELFF
DNA: TGTGCCAGCAGCCCCGCAGGGGCCGGGGAGCTGTTTTTT

V: TRBV2
size: -
J: TRBJ1-6
D: -
CDR3: CASSEEGDSPLHF
DNA: TGTGCCAGCAGTGAAGAGGGGGATTCACCCCTCCACTTT

V: TRBV18
size: -
J: TRBJ1-5
D: TRBD1
CDR3: CASSPDREDQPQHF
DNA: TGTGCCAGCTCACCCGACAGGGAGGATCAGCCCCAGCATTTT

V: TRBV24-1
size: -
J: TRBJ1-2
D: TRBD1
CDR3: CATSDSGGRGAKGYTF
DNA: TGTGCCACCAGTGACTCTGGGGGCAGGGGGGCAAAGGGCTACACCTTC

V: TRBV5-1
size: once
J: TRBJ1-3
D: -
CDR3: CASSAGTLGSGNTIYF
DNA: TGCGCCAGCAGCGCCGGGACACTCGGCTCTGGAAACACCATATATTTT

V: TRBV15
size: -
J: TRBJ1-5
D: TRBD1
CDR3: CATSSQGNNQPQHF
DNA: TGTGCCACCAGCTCACAGGGGAACAATCAGCCCCAGCATTTT

V: TRBV6-5
size: -
J: TRBJ2-5
D: -
CDR3: CASSRSSVQETQYF
DNA: TGTGCCAGCAGTAGATCTAGCGTACAAGAGACCCAGTACTTC

V: TRBV2
size: -
J: TRBJ2-3
D: -
CDR3: CASSGWGHAYTQYF
DNA: TGTGCCAGCAGTGGATGGGGCCACGCTTATACGCAGTATTTT

V: TRBV12-3/TRBV12-4
size: -
J: TRBJ1-5
D: -
CDR3: CASTLDRDQPQHF
DNA: TGTGCCAGCACCTTGGACAGAGATCAGCCCCAGCATTTT

V: TRBV12-3/TRBV12-4
size: -
J: TRBJ1-1
D: -
CDR3: CASSFRVETEAFF
DNA: TGTGCCAGCAGTTTCAGGGTGGAAACTGAAGCTTTCTTT

V: TRBV9
size: -
J: TRBJ1-1
D: -
CDR3: CASALSESTEAFF
DNA: TGTGCCAGCGCTTTGAGCGAGAGCACTGAAGCTTTCTTT

V: TRBV19
size: -
J: TRBJ2-3
D: TRBD1
CDR3: CASSVTGSRGTDTQYF
DNA: TGTGCCAGTAGTGTGACAGGGAGCAGGGGCACAGATACGCAGTATTTT

V: TRBV7-9
size: -
J: TRBJ2-7
D: TRBD1
CDR3: CASSLGDSSYEQYF
DNA: TGTGCCAGCAGCTTAGGGGACAGTTCCTACGAGCAGTACTTC

V: TRBV18
size: -
J: TRBJ1-1
D: TRBD1
CDR3: CATKGGLNTEAFF
DNA: TGTGCCACCAAAGGGGGCTTGAACACTGAAGCTTTCTTT

V: TRBV5-6
size: once
J: TRBJ2-7
D: TRBD2
CDR3: CASSQLAGFTLNEQYF
DNA: TGTGCCAGCAGCCAACTAGCGGGGTTCACCCTAAACGAGCAGTACTTC

V: TRBV12-3/TRBV12-4
size: -
J: TRBJ2-2
D: -
CDR3: CASSLFHTGELFF
DNA: TGTGCCAGCAGTCTTTTTCACACCGGGGAGCTGTTTTTT

V: TRBV6-1
size: -
J: TRBJ2-2
D: TRBD1
CDR3: CASGPGQVTGELFF
DNA: TGTGCCAGCGGGCCGGGACAGGTCACCGGGGAGCTGTTTTTT

V: TRBV30
size: -
J: TRBJ1-6
D: -
CDR3: CAWTEQLNSPLHF
DNA: TGTGCCTGGACGGAACAGTTAAATTCACCCCTCCACTTT

V: TRBV3-1/TRBV3-2
size: -
J: TRBJ2-7
D: -
CDR3: CASSLQTGLNPYEQYF
DNA: TGTGCCAGCAGCCTCCAGACGGGTCTAAACCCCTACGAGCAGTACTTC

V: TRBV15
size: -
J: TRBJ2-7
D: TRBD2
CDR3: CATSRVLTTSGRYEQYF
DNA: TGTGCCACCAGCAGAGTACTAACGACTAGCGGGAGGTACGAGCAGTACTTC

V: TRBV3-1/TRBV3-2
size: -
J: TRBJ2-7
D: TRBD1
CDR3: CASSQYGQGVGLYF
DNA: TGTGCCAGCAGCCAATATGGACAGGGCGTGGGCCTGTACTTC

V: TRBV19
size: -
J: TRBJ2-1
D: -
CDR3: CASRTQGAGYNEQFF
DNA: TGTGCCAGTAGGACCCAGGGTGCCGGGTACAATGAGCAGTTCTTC

V: TRBV27
size: -
J: TRBJ2-7
D: -
CDR3: CASSLEGNEQYF
DNA: TGTGCCAGCAGTTTAGAGGGTAACGAGCAGTACTTC

V: TRBV11-2
size: -
J: TRBJ1-2
D: -
CDR3: CASSDNYSGYTF
DNA: TGTGCCAGCAGCGATAATTATAGTGGCTACACCTTC

V: TRBV18
size: few
J: TRBJ2-7
D: TRBD1
CDR3: CASSPPGTGGEQYF
DNA: TGTGCCAGCTCACCACCTGGGACAGGGGGGGAGCAGTACTTC

V: TRBV5-1
size: few
J: TRBJ1-2
D: -
CDR3: CASSFDGARGSGYTF
DNA: TGCGCCAGCAGCTTTGACGGTGCGAGAGGAAGTGGCTACACCTTC

V: TRBV9
size: -
J: TRBJ1-2
D: -
CDR3: CASSVGGEARNYGYTF
DNA: TGTGCCAGCAGCGTTGGAGGGGAAGCTCGTAACTATGGCTACACCTTC

V: TRBV14
size: once
J: TRBJ1-2
D: TRBD1
CDR3: CASSQSRDRSYTF
DNA: TGTGCCAGCAGCCAAAGCCGGGACAGAAGCTACACCTTC

V: TRBV7-8
size: once
J: TRBJ1-5
D: TRBD1
CDR3: CASSPVTGKSNQPQHF
DNA: TGTGCCAGCAGCCCTGTGACAGGGAAAAGCAATCAGCCCCAGCATTTT

V: TRBV12-2
size: -
J: TRBJ2-3
D: -
CDR3: CASRLALTSTDTQYF
DNA: TGTGCAAGTCGCTTAGCGCTAACGAGCACAGATACGCAGTATTTT

V: TRBV2
size: -
J: TRBJ1-1
D: TRBD1
CDR3: CASAIQGDTEAFF
DNA: TGTGCCAGCGCAATTCAGGGGGACACTGAAGCTTTCTTT

V: TRBV5-4
size: -
J: TRBJ1-1
D: TRBD1
CDR3: CASSLYGTGLNTEAFF
DNA: TGTGCCAGCAGCTTGTATGGGACAGGATTGAACACTGAAGCTTTCTTT